These 26 T cell receptor beta chains came from one sample sequenced in a study of cytomegalovirus exposure and HLA in healthy donors. Researchers ran the PCR with 60 Vbeta and 13 Jbeta primers. Profiling relied on immunoSEQ multiplex PCR, and the TCRdb table lists in-frame clones only, not all of them. This table has roughly 150,000 clones, approximately 81% appearing once. Sequencing was performed on PBMCs. These receptors were taken from a man aged 45-65 years in good health and CMV-seropositive.

In regard to this clone: In this CDR3 the conserved last residue, phenylalanine or tryptophan, is missing, so a read error is likely. This rearrangement joins TRBV28 to TRBJ1-2; 7 bases are shared with TRBD1. The V gene end was trimmed by 8 bases and the J gene end by 5 bases; junction bases not matched to a gene: 14. This CDR3 is 15 amino acids long. The germline gives CDR1 MDHEN, CDR2 SYDVKM. The CDR3 protein is CASGRSGTARYGYTL. CDR3 in DNA: TGTGCCAGCGGGCGCTCCGGGACAGCCCGATATGGCTACACCCTC.

This clone occurred once. V and J are TRBV21-1 and TRBJ2-7; TRBD2, the table's D call, lacks a check against the DNA. TRBV21-1 is assigned pseudogene status. The CDR3 loop spans 15 amino acids. CDR3 bases: TGTGCCAGCAGCAAAGAAACGGGAGAAGCCTACGAGCAGTACTTC. Protein product: CASSKETGEAYEQYF.

The rearrangement joins TRBV9 to TRBJ1-5, with TRBD1 identical over 7 bases. Germline V gene sequence: CDR1 SGDLS, CDR2 YYNGEE. The CDR3 loop spans 14 amino acids. The J segment lost 4 bases and the V segment lost 0 bases, leaving 1 base of the junction unmatched. The CDR3 loop reads CASSVGDRNQPQHF. Written as DNA, the CDR3 is TGTGCCAGCAGCGTAGGGGACAGAAATCAGCCCCAGCATTTT.

Points on this clone: A junction boundary mismatches the germline segment, possibly from a read error. The chain's CDR3 is CASSERGPVGQEAQYF. The CDR3, as DNA: TGTGCCAGCAGTGAAAGGGGCCCGGTGGGCCAAGAGGCCCAGTACTTC. The chain combines TRBV2 with TRBJ2-5; D is perhaps TRBD1 (5 bases). CDR3 length: 16 residues. Germline V gene sequence: CDR1 SNHLY, CDR2 FYNNEI.

This chain connects TRBV18 to TRBJ1-2; possible D gene TRBD1, 6 bases. Per the germline V gene, CDR1 is KGHSH and CDR2 is LQKENI. The V end was cut by 5 bases, the J end by 4 bases, with 11 bases between. The CDR3 loop spans 13 amino acids. Here the CDR3 reads CASSTNRVYGYTF. The CDR3 DNA reads as TGTGCCAGCTCAACAAACAGGGTCTATGGCTACACCTTC.

The chain has TRBV5-1 and TRBJ2-3; 8 bases agree with TRBD2. In germline, CDR1 is SGHRS, CDR2 YFSETQ. The ends lost 3 bases at V and 2 bases at J; junction bases unmatched: 5. The CDR3 runs 15 residues. In nucleotides, the CDR3 is TGCGCCAGCAGCTACTCGGGAGGGGCCACAGATACGCAGTATTTT. It specifies CASSYSGGATDTQYF.

This chain uses TRBV28 with TRBJ1-3, with 8 nucleotides matching TRBD1. Unmatched junction bases numbered 7, after V lost 2 bases and J lost 4 bases. There are 16 residues in the CDR3. The germline V gene encodes CDR1 MDHEN and CDR2 SYDVKM. CDR3 sequence (DNA): TGTGCCAGCAGTTTACCTACAGGGGGTAGAGGAAACACCATATATTTT. It yields the protein CASSLPTGGRGNTIYF.

V and J are TRBV5-1 and TRBJ1-2; tentatively, D is TRBD1 (6 bases). Looked up from germline, CDR1 is SGHRS and CDR2 is YFSETQ. This CDR3 has 13 residues. The ends were cut back, 0 bases at V and 8 bases at J, with 11 bases in the middle. The CDR3 spells CASSLAGTTGYTF. The CDR3, as DNA: TGCGCCAGCAGCTTGGCAGGGACAACCGGCTACACCTTC.

This clone was counted only a few times. This chain links TRBV2 with TRBJ2-6; 7 bases are shared with TRBD1. CDR3 length: 15 residues. Losses at the gene ends were 6 bases for V and 2 bases for J; bases not matched to a gene: 4. Germline V gives CDR1 SNHLY, CDR2 FYNNEI. CDR3 bases: TGTGCCAGCAGACAGGGGTATACTGGGGCCAACGTCCTGACTTTC. Translated: CASRQGYTGANVLTF.

The chain combines TRBV6-1 with TRBJ1-5, with a possible D match to TRBD1 (6 bases). Between the trimmed V and J ends, which lost 1 base and 7 bases, there was a span of 14 bases. The CDR3 length is 15 residues. Germline-derived CDR1 and CDR2 are MNHNS and SASEGT. Here the CDR3 reads CASSEGPTGLQPQHF. The CDR3 nucleotides read TGTGCCAGCAGTGAAGGTCCGACAGGCCTCCAGCCCCAGCATTTT.

This chain links TRBV11-3 with TRBJ2-5; D may be TRBD1 (6 bases). Germline assignment: CDR1 SGHNT and CDR2 YENEEA. This CDR3 spans 17 amino acids. Trimming shortened V by 8 bases and J by 3 bases, and 25 bases separated the two germline ends. This CDR3 is CASHKFRDKGFKETQYF. The DNA of the CDR3 is TGTGCCAGCCACAAATTCCGGGACAAAGGTTTCAAAGAGACCCAGTACTTC.

The rearrangement joins TRBV27 to TRBJ2-3; 12 bases match TRBD2. CDR1 is MNHEY, CDR2 SMNVEV, per germline (reference sequence). Germline trimming cut 5 bases from V and 5 bases from J; bases unmatched to any gene: 8. The CDR3 has 16 residues. In nucleotides, the CDR3 is TGTGCCAGCAGTGTCCTAGCGGGAGGGTTGGGAGATACGCAGTATTTT. Its translation is CASSVLAGGLGDTQYF.

The chain couples TRBV7-9 to TRBJ1-5; the match to TRBD1 covers 8 bases. The junction had 5 bases not matched to a gene; V was cut back by 1 base and J by 3 bases. The CDR3 runs to 16 residues. The germline gives CDR1 SEHNR, CDR2 FQNEAQ (reference sequence). CDR3 residues: CASSLGGQGINQPQHF. In DNA, the CDR3 is TGTGCCAGCAGCTTAGGTGGACAGGGAATCAATCAGCCCCAGCATTTT.

CDR3 loop: CASSPRLASSTDTQYF. CDR3 DNA sequence: TGTGCCAGCTCACCACGGCTAGCGAGTAGCACAGATACGCAGTATTTT. The V and J genes are TRBV18 and TRBJ2-3; tentatively, D is TRBD2 (6 bases). V was cut by 1 base and J by 0 bases, with 11 bases left in between. CDR3 size: 16 residues. CDR1 and CDR2 from the germline V gene are KGHSH and LQKENI.

This sequence joins TRBV28 and TRBJ1-2; D call uncertain. CDR3 length: 13 residues. The V and J ends lost 8 bases and 7 bases respectively, with 17 bases between them. Germline values: CDR1 MDHEN, CDR2 SYDVKM. CDR3 sequence: CASGLDGGIGYTF. In DNA, the CDR3 is TGTGCCAGCGGACTGGATGGAGGCATTGGCTACACCTTC.

The rearrangement links TRBV28 to TRBJ1-3; the D is unclear. Germline CDR1 reads MDHEN; CDR2 reads SYDVKM. Trimming pared 7 bases from V and 0 bases from J, leaving 13 bases between. The CDR3 is 15 amino acids. For the CDR3, the DNA is TGTGCCAGCATCAAGAGGGCCCGCTCTGGAAACACCATATATTTT. Protein sequence: CASIKRARSGNTIYF.

In its sample, this clone was seen once. The rearrangement joins TRBV18 to TRBJ2-5; a possible D gene is TRBD1 (5 bases). This CDR3 region has 13 residues. The germline gives CDR1 KGHSH, CDR2 LQKENI. Between the trimmed V and J ends, which lost 3 bases and 1 base, there was a span of 6 bases. The CDR3 DNA is TGTGCCAGCTCACCCGACAGCCAAGAGACCCAGTACTTC. It yields the protein CASSPDSQETQYF.

This chain uses TRBV6-5 with TRBJ2-3; D is unclear. V lost 0 bases and J lost 3, with 13 bases in between. The CDR3 loop spans 16 amino acids. The germline V gene has CDR1 MNHEY and CDR2 SVGAGI. DNA for the CDR3: TGTGCCAGCAGTTACTCGAATAGTGGTCAAACAGATACGCAGTATTTT. Translating it yields CASSYSNSGQTDTQYF.

This clone was seen more than once but under ten times. V is TRBV6-6 and J is TRBJ1-3; D is perhaps TRBD1 (5 bases). This CDR3 is 12 amino acids long. Germline assignment: CDR1 MNHNY and CDR2 SVGAGI (reference sequence). V gave up 10 bases and J gave up 6 bases, with 13 bases separating them. CDR3 loop: CATQGSKNTIYF. The CDR3 nucleotides are TGTGCCACCCAGGGCAGCAAAAACACCATATATTTT.

The V gene is TRBV9, the J gene TRBJ2-7, with D perhaps matching TRBD1 (6 bases). Deletions cut 4 bases from V and 3 bases from J, with 20 bases between. Germline V lookup: CDR1 SGDLS, CDR2 YYNGEE. CDR3 length: 16 residues. For the CDR3, the DNA is TGTGCCAGCAGCCCCAGGGGTCCCCCAACTCACTACGAGCAGTACTTC. The encoded protein is CASSPRGPPTHYEQYF.

V usage is TRBV9 and J usage is TRBJ2-6; the D is unclear. Germline CDR1 is SGDLS and CDR2 is YYNGEE. The CDR3 has 15 amino acids. V was cut by 0 bases and J by 2 bases, with 6 bases left in between. CDR3 residues: CASSVGSPGANVLTF. Written as DNA, the CDR3 is TGTGCCAGCAGCGTAGGTAGCCCTGGGGCCAACGTCCTGACTTTC.

The chain combines TRBV11-2 with TRBJ2-7; the D gene is possibly TRBD2 (6 bases). V lost 5 bases and J 5 bases, leaving 19 bases between the germline ends. The CDR3 sequence is 15 residues long. Germline CDR1 reads SGHAT; CDR2 reads FQNNGV. The CDR3 nucleotides are TGTGCCAGCAGCCGGATAATTAGCGGCCGGGACGAGCAGTACTTC. This gives the protein CASSRIISGRDEQYF.

The chain combines TRBV20-1 with TRBJ2-1; D remains unclear. Trimming took 5 bases from V and 6 from J, leaving 5 bases between them. This CDR3 has 10 residues. Germline V gives CDR1 DFQATT, CDR2 SNEGSKA (reference sequence). CDR3 residues: CSALSNEQFF. Here the CDR3 DNA reads TGCAGTGCTCTCTCCAATGAGCAGTTCTTC.

The chain links TRBV6-5 to TRBJ2-1; TRBD2 aligns across 7 bases. Germline trimming cut 6 bases from V and 0 bases from J; bases unmatched to any gene: 5. The CDR3 runs to 15 residues. Germline loops: CDR1 MNHEY, CDR2 SVGAGI. This CDR3 is CASSPAGSSYNEQFF. For the CDR3, the DNA is TGTGCCAGCAGCCCAGCGGGGAGCTCCTACAATGAGCAGTTCTTC.

V gene TRBV28 combines with J gene TRBJ1-5; D gene uncertain. The CDR3 runs to 13 residues. The germline V gene encodes CDR1 MDHEN and CDR2 SYDVKM. V was clipped by 8 bases and J by 7 bases, with 15 bases between them. The CDR3 is CASRRELGQPQHF. As DNA, the CDR3 is TGTGCCAGCCGGCGGGAGTTGGGACAGCCCCAGCATTTT.

By sample fraction, this clone is medium-sized. The rearrangement joins TRBV4-1 to TRBJ2-5; unclear D gene. V was cut by 2 bases and J by 2 bases, with 9 bases left in between. CDR3 length equals 14 residues. CDR1 is MGHRA and CDR2 is YSYEKL in the germline V gene. DNA for the CDR3: TGCGCCAGCAGCCAACAGAAATATCAAGAGACCCAGTACTTC. Protein sequence: CASSQQKYQETQYF.